Listed below are T cell receptor beta chains from one sample, sequenced in a study of Ad26.COV2.S vaccination and SARS-CoV-2 variants. TCRdb keeps only in-frame clones here, not all; method: immunoSEQ multiplex PCR. Of roughly 700,000 clones listed, about 89% are singletons. This specimen was peripheral blood, taken in a trial of Ad26.COV2.S vaccine versus placebo. These receptors were collected from a person aged 18-60 years who received the Ad26.COV2.S COVID-19 vaccine or a placebo. Each CDR3 is given with its conserved first and last residue. Some rows mark clone size as missing; the rest say once, few, many or name a class of expanded clone.

>TRBJ2-4|TRBV27|-
CASSPGLKNIQYF
>TRBJ1-5|TRBV6-5|-
CASSPTGVSQPQHF
>TRBJ1-5|TRBV2|-
CASSGGQYQPQHF
>TRBJ2-3|TRBV9|-
CASSVATGRSTDTQYF
>TRBJ1-1|TRBV7-9|-
CASSLLQGNTEAFF
>TRBJ2-4|TRBV11-2|-
CASTLDLAGVGKNIQYF
>TRBJ1-1|TRBV18|-
CASSSSPDTEAFF
>TRBJ1-2|TRBV4-2|-
CASSQDLTDTGGYTF
>TRBJ1-1|TRBV18|-
CASSYSMNTEAFF
>TRBJ1-6|TRBV6-5|-
CASNPPAGLDSPLHF
>TRBJ1-5|TRBV24-1|few
CATARGGSNQPQHF
>TRBJ2-3|TRBV11-2|-
CASSRGGADTQYF
>TRBJ2-1|TRBV3-1/TRBV3-2|-
CASTRSGGPYNEQFF
>TRBJ2-2|TRBV5-1|-
CASSASGASGELFF
>TRBJ2-7|TRBV6-5|-
CASRRTESSYEQYF
>TRBJ2-1|TRBV11-3|-
CASSEGADEQFF
>TRBJ2-5|TRBV20-1|-
CSASKLADWSETQYF
>TRBJ1-4|TRBV7-9|-
CASSLVTGPNEKLFF
>TRBJ2-5|TRBV24-1|-
CATSDHRQEQETQYF
>TRBJ1-3|TRBV14|-
CASRQGGTSIYF
>TRBJ1-1|TRBV30|once
CAWSLSMNTEAFF
>TRBJ2-5|TRBV2|-
CASSPGTIGTQYF
>TRBJ2-1|TRBV29-1|-
CSDSFNEQFF
>TRBJ2-7|TRBV11-2|-
CASSPPAGSYEQYF
>TRBJ2-5|TRBV4-3|-
CASSQDGTGQETQYF
>TRBJ1-2|TRBV10-3|once
CAIRNEGRYGYTF
>TRBJ1-2|TRBV3-1/TRBV3-2|-
CASSQEGFDYGYTF
>TRBJ2-3|TRBV19|few
CASTDVDTQYF
>TRBJ1-1|TRBV6-6|-
CASSPMGGDTEAFF
>TRBJ2-1|TRBV18|-
CASSPGGEPSYNEQFF
>TRBJ2-2|TRBV15|-
CATSRSQVAGGPDGELFF
>TRBJ2-7|TRBV4-1|-
CASSQGDYASYYEQYF
>TRBJ1-2|TRBV5-1|few
CASSVLGTGGDGYTF
>TRBJ1-6|TRBV7-2|-
CASSFRAGDQNSPLHF
>TRBJ2-1|TRBV11-3|-
CASSPGLAGGENEQFF
>TRBJ2-1|TRBV18|once
CASSPLGGRDEQFF
>TRBJ2-3|TRBV4-3|-
CASRKQGTDTQYF
>TRBJ1-1|TRBV6-5|-
CASSYLTQGAATEAFF
>TRBJ2-3|TRBV7-2|-
CASSFRITDTQYF
>TRBJ2-7|TRBV27|once
CASSSGTGKYEQYF
>TRBJ1-1|TRBV2|-
CARSTPPNTEAFF
>TRBJ2-3|TRBV12-3/TRBV12-4|-
CASTPFAGSWQYF